One and the same sample provided the 2 T cell receptor beta chains below, sequenced in a study of shared clonotypes between healthy human individuals. Method: immunoSEQ multiplex PCR; TCRdb's copy keeps in-frame clones and lacks some. The table shows more than 2,000,000 clones, with roughly nine tenths occurring only once. The sample consisted of naive CD4+ T cells sorted from blood. Noted subset: CD45RA+ positively selected. These receptors were collected from a man in his late teens or twenties in good health.

The count of this clone is one. CDR3 coding DNA: TGTGCCAGCAGTTTCAACTTAGGCGAGACCCAGTACTTC. It codes for CASSFNLGETQYF. The chain is built from TRBV28 and TRBJ2-5; D is unclear. With 3 bases removed from V and 5 bases from J, the gap between germline ends came to 10 bases. Germline lookup yields CDR1 MDHEN and CDR2 SYDVKM. CDR3 length equals 13 residues.

This clone was counted once. This chain links TRBV10-3 with TRBJ2-4; 8 bases fit TRBD1. With V trimmed by 3 bases and J by 8 bases, 6 bases remained unmatched. Germline CDR1 reads ENHRY; CDR2 reads SYGVKD. The CDR3 is made up of 14 amino acids. The CDR3, as DNA: TGTGCCATCAGTGAAGGACAGGGAAAGGACATTCAGTACTTC. This translates into CAISEGQGKDIQYF.